These T cell receptor beta chains were read from a single sample in a study of T cell changes during pregnancy in multiple sclerosis. Clones were sequenced by immunoSEQ multiplex PCR, and TCRdb holds only the in-frame ones, with some missing. The sample has tens of thousands of clones, roughly 93% seen once. The sequences come from peripheral blood, collected in the second trimester of pregnancy. The receptors originated from a female donor in good health, enrolled as a control in a pregnancy study. The CDR3 runs from the conserved cysteine through the conserved F or W. Fields, in order: clone size, D gene, J gene, V gene, CDR3 DNA, CDR3 protein. The D gene is left open where the match is weak. Not all rows give a size; the values are once, few, many and, for expanded clones, a class.

- - TRBJ2-1 TRBV7-2 TGTGCCAGCAGCCCCCAACTACTCGTGGGTGAGCAGTTCTTC CASSPQLLVGEQFF
- TRBD2 TRBJ2-7 TRBV15 TGTGCCACCAGCTTGGGGACTAGCGGCTACGAGCAGTACTTC CATSLGTSGYEQYF
- TRBD1 TRBJ1-1 TRBV9 TGTGCCAGCAGCGCGCCACGACAGGGGGCGAACACTGAAGCTTTCTTT CASSAPRQGANTEAFF
once TRBD2 TRBJ2-7 TRBV5-4 TGTGCCAGCAGCGCCCCCGACGGGACTAGCGGGGCCCCCTACGAGCAGTACTTC CASSAPDGTSGAPYEQYF
- TRBD1 TRBJ2-4 TRBV6-5 TGTGCCAGCAGGGGACAGTCGACTTCCAAAAACATTCAGTACTTC CASRGQSTSKNIQYF
once - TRBJ1-5 TRBV11-2 TGTGCCAGCAGCCGAGGGACACGCAGTAATCAGCCCCAGCATTTT CASSRGTRSNQPQHF
- - TRBJ2-3 TRBV27 TGTGCCAGCAGTCCCCTCTCTTACACAGATACGCAGTATTTT CASSPLSYTDTQYF
- - TRBJ2-7 TRBV10-3 TGTGCCATCACCGTCGGACCGGGAACCTACGAGCAGTACTTC CAITVGPGTYEQYF
- - TRBJ1-2 TRBV6-5 TGTGCCAGCAGTTTACTCACCGGCAGGGATTTCAGTAGCTACACCTTC CASSLLTGRDFSSYTF
- - TRBJ1-5 TRBV19 TGTGCCACCGCCGACAGGACCTTCCAGCCCCAGCATTTT CATADRTFQPQHF
- - TRBJ2-2 TRBV7-8 TGTGCCAGCAGCCCCCTCGCCCGGGGACTCAAGAACACCGGGGAGCTGTTTTTT CASSPLARGLKNTGELFF
- TRBD1 TRBJ1-4 TRBV2 TGTGCCAGCAGTGTGCAGGGGGACGAAAAACTGTTTTTT CASSVQGDEKLFF
once TRBD2 TRBJ2-7 TRBV27 TGTGCCAGCAGTTTATCGACGGGAGGGGAGCAGTACTTC CASSLSTGGEQYF
- TRBD2 TRBJ2-1 TRBV27 TGTGCCAGCAGAAGAGCGGGAGGCTCTAACAATGAGCAGTTCTTC CASRRAGGSNNEQFF
- TRBD2 TRBJ2-7 TRBV5-8 TGTGCCAGCACCGCAGGACTAGTGGCGGGAGGCTACGAGCAGTACTTC CASTAGLVAGGYEQYF
- - TRBJ1-1 TRBV27 TGTGCCAGCAGTAAAATAGGACGGGCGGGGAGCACTGAAGCTTTCTTT CASSKIGRAGSTEAFF
- - TRBJ2-7 TRBV6-5 TGTGCCAGCAGGGGACGGGGGTGGGTGCAGTACTTC CASRGRGWVQYF
- - TRBJ2-1 TRBV6-6 TGTGCCAGCAGTTACTCCGGTGAGCAGTTCTTC CASSYSGEQFF
- - TRBJ1-5 TRBV5-6 TGTGCCAGCAGCCCTCGCGGGGGAAGGGATCAGCCCCAGCATTTT CASSPRGGRDQPQHF
- TRBD1 TRBJ1-2 TRBV29-1 TGCAGCGTTGAAGGAGGGACAGGATCTAACTATGGCTACACCTTC CSVEGGTGSNYGYTF
once TRBD1 TRBJ1-5 TRBV11-2 TGTGCCAGCAGCCCGGGGACAGGGCCTCAGCCCCAGCATTTT CASSPGTGPQPQHF
- - TRBJ1-1 TRBV2 TGTGCCAGCAGTGAAGCACGGTATGATGACACTGAAGCTTTCTTT CASSEARYDDTEAFF
few TRBD1 TRBJ2-7 TRBV10-3 TGTGCCATCAGTCAAGGACAGGGGCACTCCTACGAGCAGTACTTC CAISQGQGHSYEQYF
- - TRBJ1-1 TRBV30 TGTGCCTGGAGTGTCTTGAATTGGGCCACTGAAGCTTTCTTT CAWSVLNWATEAFF
- TRBD2 TRBJ2-7 TRBV9 TGTGCCAGCAGCGCGTCCTCTAGCGGGACCTACGAGCAGTACTTC CASSASSSGTYEQYF